The 30 T cell receptor beta chains presented below share a single source sample, sequenced in a study of cytomegalovirus exposure and HLA in healthy donors (TCRdb year 2017). The library came from the immunoSEQ multiplex PCR assay. For the multiplex PCR, a mixture combining 60 forward primers for TCR Vbeta segments and 13 reverse primers for TCR Jbeta segments was used. Held by TCRdb, this immuneACCESS table contains in-frame sequences only and omits some clones. Under half of the omission traces to an unresolved V gene where checked; the cause of the rest is unknown. In this sample the table shows some 150,000 clones, over 65% of which occur a single time. 1.8% of the sample is held by the ten biggest clonotypes. Input material: PBMCs. These receptors originate from a female donor in good health and CMV-seropositive.

This clone has just a few counts. The rearrangement links TRBV7-9 to TRBJ1-5; 7 positions match TRBD1. CDR1 is SEHNR, CDR2 FQNEAQ, per germline (reference sequence). Unmatched junction bases numbered 5, after V lost 1 base and J lost 5 bases. The CDR3 contains 15 residues. The CDR3 reads CASSLGHTGDQPQHF. The CDR3 DNA reads as TGTGCCAGCAGCTTAGGACATACAGGGGATCAGCCCCAGCATTTT.

The rearrangement uses TRBV2 and TRBJ1-1; a weak D match, TRBD1 (5 bases). Trimming took 6 bases from V and 1 from J, leaving 15 bases between them. The CDR3 contains 15 residues. CDR1 and CDR2 (germline): SNHLY, FYNNEI. In nucleotides, the CDR3 is TGTGCCAGCAGGGGCTACTGGACATCGAACACTGAAGCTTTCTTT. Translation gives CASRGYWTSNTEAFF.

This clone was seen once. The chain is built from TRBV15 and TRBJ2-1; 10 bases are a match to TRBD2. CDR1 is LNHNV, CDR2 YYDKDF, per germline (reference sequence). This CDR3 contains 15 residues. After removal of 5 bases from V and 8 bases from J, the junction contained 9 bases not matched to a gene. CDR3 nucleotide sequence: TGTGCCACCAGCCCATTAGCGGGGGGCGGGGATGAGCAGTTCTTC. Translated, it gives CATSPLAGGGDEQFF.

The rearrangement links TRBV25-1 to TRBJ1-3, with D perhaps matching TRBD1 (5 bases). V was shortened by 3 bases and J by 8 bases, with 23 bases between the two germline ends. Germline V gives CDR1 MGHDK, CDR2 SYGVNS. The CDR3 has 17 amino acids. The CDR3 sequence: CASSDPESRVGVDTIYF. CDR3 DNA: TGTGCCAGCAGTGACCCCGAAAGCAGGGTCGGTGTGGACACCATATATTTT.

The chain links TRBV2 to TRBJ1-5, with 7 bases identical to TRBD1. This CDR3 is 14 amino acids long. Germline lookup yields CDR1 SNHLY and CDR2 FYNNEI. V lost 5 bases, J lost 4 bases, and 5 bases stayed unmatched. The DNA of the CDR3 is TGTGCCAGCAGTACCGGGACAGCAAATCAGCCCCAGCATTTT. Amino acids: CASSTGTANQPQHF.

The V gene is TRBV28, the J gene TRBJ2-7; tentatively, D is TRBD2 (6 bases). The CDR3 length is 14 residues. Germline CDR1 reads MDHEN; CDR2 reads SYDVKM. Trimming took off 4 bases at V and 2 bases at J, with 12 bases between the two ends. CDR3 DNA: TGTGCCAGCAGTTGGCGGGGCGATACCTACGAGCAGTACTTC. Translating it yields CASSWRGDTYEQYF.

Only a few counts were recorded for this clone. The chain combines TRBV6-5 with TRBJ1-6; 7 nucleotides line up with TRBD1. After removal of 4 bases from V and 4 bases from J, the junction contained 4 bases not matched to a gene. The germline CDR1 and CDR2 sequences are MNHEY and SVGAGI. The CDR3 has 15 residues. CDR3 sequence (DNA): TGTGCCAGCAGTTTGGGGACAGTTTATAATTCACCCCTCCACTTT. This translates into CASSLGTVYNSPLHF.

J is TRBJ2-5 and V is TRBV27, with 8 bases that match TRBD1. The germline CDR1 and CDR2 sequences are MNHEY and SMNVEV (reference sequence). This CDR3 region has 16 residues. Trimming removed 5 bases from V and 3 bases from J; junction bases left unmatched: 11. CDR3 sequence reads: CASSPNDRGGKETQYF. CDR3 nucleotide sequence: TGTGCCAGCAGTCCAAACGACAGGGGCGGGAAAGAGACCCAGTACTTC.

The chain combines TRBV5-4 with TRBJ2-6; D is possibly TRBD2 (6 bases). The CDR3 extends over 16 amino acids. The V gene's germline CDR1 is SGHNT and CDR2 YYREEE (reference sequence). Trimming pared 0 bases from V and 2 bases from J, leaving 9 bases between. The chain's CDR3 is CASSLVGGAGANVLTF. The CDR3 coding sequence is TGTGCCAGCAGCTTGGTCGGAGGGGCTGGGGCCAACGTCCTGACTTTC.

A single count supports this clone. V usage is TRBV5-1 and J usage is TRBJ2-3; 8 bases map to TRBD2. CDR3 length: 15 residues. Germline-derived CDR1 and CDR2 are SGHRS and YFSETQ. V trimming: 5 bases; J trimming: 1 base; junction bases outside the gene matches: 6. The CDR3 loop is CASRAGASGTDTQYF. In DNA, the CDR3 is TGCGCCAGCAGAGCGGGAGCTAGCGGCACAGATACGCAGTATTTT.

The chain uses TRBV6-1 and TRBJ2-5, with 9 positions matching TRBD1. This CDR3 comprises 15 residues. The V segment lost 8 bases and the J segment 2 bases; nucleotides outside the gene matches: 9. From germline, CDR1 is MNHNS and CDR2 SASEGT. The CDR3 DNA reads TGTGCCAGCGGACGTTTGGGACAGGGACAAGAGACCCAGTACTTC. Its translation: CASGRLGQGQETQYF.

The chain joins TRBV18 to TRBJ2-1; perhaps TRBD1 as D (5 bases). Trimming removed 8 bases from V and 2 bases from J, with 13 bases in between. Germline V CDR1 and CDR2: KGHSH, LQKENI. This CDR3 is built from 14 residues. The CDR3 region is CASHHRRAYNEQFF. The DNA for the CDR3 is TGTGCCAGCCACCACAGGCGCGCCTACAATGAGCAGTTCTTC.

V gene TRBV5-1 combines with J gene TRBJ2-5; TRBD2 agrees at 9 bases. J lost 5 bases, V lost 6 bases, and 11 bases had no gene match. CDR1 SGHRS and CDR2 YFSETQ come from the germline V gene. CDR3 size: 15 residues. The CDR3 nucleotides are TGCGCCAGCAAACGGGGCTTAGCGGGGGCGGAGACCCAGTACTTC. Its protein is CASKRGLAGAETQYF.

The chain employs TRBV4-1 and TRBJ1-5, with 9 bases matching TRBD1. The CDR3 spans 15 residues. The V segment lost 1 base and the J segment 4 bases; nucleotides outside the gene matches: 2. Germline V gives CDR1 MGHRA, CDR2 YSYEKL. The CDR3 loop reads CASSQVDRGNQPQHF. CDR3 DNA: TGCGCCAGCAGCCAAGTTGACAGGGGGAATCAGCCCCAGCATTTT.

The V gene is TRBV28, the J gene TRBJ1-5; 9 bases agree with TRBD1. V lost 2 bases and J lost 5; bases outside the gene matches: 1. CDR1 and CDR2 (germline): MDHEN, SYDVKM. CDR3 size: 14 residues. Written as DNA, the CDR3 is TGTGCCAGCAGTTTACGGACAGGGGATCAGCCCCAGCATTTT. It codes for CASSLRTGDQPQHF.

This chain joins TRBV27 and TRBJ2-3, with 10 bases that match TRBD1. The ends lost 3 bases at V and 4 bases at J; junction bases unmatched: 1. Germline CDR1 MNHEY, CDR2 SMNVEV (reference sequence). This CDR3 comprises 14 residues. CDR3 nucleotides: TGTGCCAGCAGTTTCGGGACAGGGGCAGATACGCAGTATTTT. Protein sequence: CASSFGTGADTQYF.

In its sample, this clone was seen many times. The CDR3 spells CASSYGGGAYEQYF. The CDR3 DNA sequence: TGTGCCAGCAGTTACGGCGGGGGGGCGTACGAGCAGTACTTC. This rearrangement joins TRBV6-6 to TRBJ2-7, with 9 bases identical to TRBD2. The CDR3 runs to 14 residues. Germline lookup yields CDR1 MNHNY and CDR2 SVGAGI (reference sequence). V was clipped by 2 bases and J by 4 bases; unmatched bases: 3.

The chain uses TRBV5-1 and TRBJ2-3; D not resolved. The germline V gene encodes CDR1 SGHRS and CDR2 YFSETQ. The CDR3 spans 15 residues. The V and J ends lost 4 bases and 3 bases respectively, with 15 bases between them. This chain's CDR3 is CASSQRDGVTDTQYF. In DNA form, the CDR3 reads TGCGCCAGCAGCCAAAGAGACGGAGTGACAGATACGCAGTATTTT.

This rearrangement joins TRBV7-9 to TRBJ1-2, with 8 bases matching TRBD1. Trimming at V came to 0 bases and at J to 2 bases, leaving 5 bases not matched to a gene. The CDR3 is 16 residues long. CDR1 is SEHNR, CDR2 FQNEAQ, per germline (reference sequence). The CDR3 DNA sequence: TGTGCCAGCAGCTTAGCCCGGACAGGGCTGAACTATGGCTACACCTTC. It encodes CASSLARTGLNYGYTF.

This CDR3 is CASSLGEASGANVLTF. CDR3 nucleotide sequence: TGCGCCAGCAGCTTGGGCGAGGCCTCTGGGGCCAACGTCCTGACTTTC. V is TRBV5-1 and J is TRBJ2-6; D remains ambiguous. The ends were cut back, 0 bases at V and 0 bases at J, with 7 bases in the middle. Germline V gene sequence: CDR1 SGHRS, CDR2 YFSETQ. The CDR3 length is 16 residues.

The V and J genes are TRBV5-1 and TRBJ1-2; 8 bases agree with TRBD1. After removal of 3 bases from V and 1 base from J, the junction contained 5 bases not matched to a gene. The CDR3 consists of 15 residues. From germline, CDR1 is SGHRS and CDR2 YFSETQ. Here the CDR3 reads CASSSGGQDNYGYTF. CDR3 bases: TGCGCCAGCAGCTCGGGGGGACAGGATAACTATGGCTACACCTTC.

V gene TRBV29-1 combines with J gene TRBJ1-2; D remains ambiguous. CDR1 is SQVTM and CDR2 is ANQGSEA in the germline V gene. V lost 4 bases and J 7 bases, leaving 10 bases between the germline ends. This CDR3 contains 11 residues. CDR3 amino acids: CSVVRAAGYTF. In nucleotides, the CDR3 is TGCAGCGTTGTGAGGGCTGCTGGCTACACCTTC.

The CDR3 nucleotides are TGCGCCAGCAGCTTCGGGGACAGGGGACCTGAAAAACTGTTTTTT. This codes for CASSFGDRGPEKLFF. V gene TRBV5-1 combines with J gene TRBJ1-4, with TRBD1 identical over 10 bases. The V gene end was trimmed by 2 bases and the J gene end by 7 bases; junction bases not matched to a gene: 5. Germline lookup yields CDR1 SGHRS and CDR2 YFSETQ. This CDR3 is 15 amino acids long. Full variable domain (rest looked up from reference TRBV5-1 and TRBJ1-4): KAGVTQTPRYLIKTRGQQVTLSCSPISGHRSVSWYQQTPGQGLQFLFEYFSETQRNKGNFPGRFSGRQFSNSRSEMNVSTLELGDSALYLCASSFGDRGPEKLFFGSGTQLSVL.

CDR3 bases: TGTGCCATCAGTGATCGGACAGTTGCCGGGTATAGCAATCAGCCCCAGCATTTT. This sequence encodes CAISDRTVAGYSNQPQHF. The chain is built from TRBV10-3 and TRBJ1-5, with D possibly TRBD1 on 6 matching bases. Germline CDR1 is ENHRY and CDR2 is SYGVKD. The CDR3 runs 18 residues. Trimming removed 3 bases at V and 0 bases at J, with 18 bases between.

The chain links TRBV7-3 to TRBJ2-2, with no clear D. Trimming left V 2 bases short and J 1 base short, with 8 bases between. CDR3 length: 15 amino acids. The germline gives CDR1 SGHTA, CDR2 FQGTGA. The CDR3: CASSLFPGNTGELFF. CDR3 in DNA: TGTGCCAGCAGCTTATTCCCAGGGAACACCGGGGAGCTGTTTTTT.

The rearrangement links TRBV18 to TRBJ1-1; D is uncertain. This CDR3 is 12 amino acids long. Germline assignment: CDR1 KGHSH and CDR2 LQKENI. V lost 6 bases and J lost 0, with 5 bases in between. In DNA form, the CDR3 reads TGTGCCAGCTCCTCTATGAACACTGAAGCTTTCTTT. It specifies CASSSMNTEAFF.

Details on this clone: An end of the junction differs from the germline gene, which may be a read error. Other nucleotide sequences in the sample specify the same CDR3. The chain uses TRBV28 and TRBJ2-4, with 7 bases identical to TRBD1. Looked up from germline, CDR1 is MDHEN and CDR2 is SYDVKM. The CDR3 has 14 amino acids. The CDR3 here is CASSQTGVKNIQYF. The CDR3 DNA is TGTGCCAGCAGCCAAACAGGGGTCAAAAATATTCAGTACTTC.

J is TRBJ2-3 and V is TRBV28; TRBD2 might be the D (6 bases). Trimming removed 3 bases at V and 0 bases at J, with 13 bases between. The V gene's germline CDR1 is MDHEN and CDR2 SYDVKM. The CDR3 has 16 amino acids. CDR3 protein: CASSFVRGLSTDTQYF. CDR3 sequence (DNA): TGTGCCAGCAGTTTCGTTCGTGGACTAAGCACAGATACGCAGTATTTT.

The chain recombines TRBV28 with TRBJ2-7, with D possibly matching TRBD1 (5 bases). Trimming shortened V by 7 bases and J by 2 bases, and 15 bases separated the two germline ends. CDR1 is MDHEN, CDR2 SYDVKM, per germline. This CDR3 spans 14 amino acids. In DNA, the CDR3 is TGTGCCAGCAATCCCCCGGCAGGGACCTACGAGCAGTACTTC. Its protein product is CASNPPAGTYEQYF.

A few counts support this clone. The chain links TRBV5-1 to TRBJ1-6; the match to TRBD1 covers 7 bases. J was trimmed by 8 bases and V by 6 bases; bases with no gene match: 11. CDR1 and CDR2 (germline): SGHRS, YFSETQ. The CDR3 contains 15 residues. CDR3 protein: CASTLRQGADSPLHF. In DNA form, the CDR3 reads TGCGCCAGCACCCTCAGACAGGGTGCAGATTCACCCCTCCACTTT.